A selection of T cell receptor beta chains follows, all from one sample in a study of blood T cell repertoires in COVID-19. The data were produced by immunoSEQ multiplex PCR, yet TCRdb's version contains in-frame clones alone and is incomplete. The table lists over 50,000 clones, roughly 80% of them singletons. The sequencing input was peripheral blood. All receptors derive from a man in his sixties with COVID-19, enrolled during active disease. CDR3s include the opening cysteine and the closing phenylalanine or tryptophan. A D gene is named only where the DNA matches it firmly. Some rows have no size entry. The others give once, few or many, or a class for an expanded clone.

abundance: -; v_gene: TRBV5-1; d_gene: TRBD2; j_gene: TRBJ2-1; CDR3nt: TGCGCCAGCAGCTATACTCCCCAGGCTAGCGGGGCGTACAATGAGCAGTTCTTC; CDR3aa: CASSYTPQASGAYNEQFF
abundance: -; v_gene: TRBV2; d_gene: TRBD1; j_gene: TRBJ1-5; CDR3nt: TGTGCCAGCAGTTGGGCAGGGGGTAGTAATCAGCCCCAGCATTTT; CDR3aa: CASSWAGGSNQPQHF
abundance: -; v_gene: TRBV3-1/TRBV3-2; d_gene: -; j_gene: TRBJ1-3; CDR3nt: TGTGCCAGCAGCCAACGAGAGTCTGGAAACACCATATATTTT; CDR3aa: CASSQRESGNTIYF
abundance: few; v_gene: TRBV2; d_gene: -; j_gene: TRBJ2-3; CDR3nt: TGTGCCAGCAGTGCCACAGGGAGGGGAGATACGCAGTATTTT; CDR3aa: CASSATGRGDTQYF
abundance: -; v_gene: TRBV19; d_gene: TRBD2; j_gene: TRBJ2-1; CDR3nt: TGTGCCAGTAGTAAGAGCGGGAGGGACAATGAGCAGTTCTTC; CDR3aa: CASSKSGRDNEQFF
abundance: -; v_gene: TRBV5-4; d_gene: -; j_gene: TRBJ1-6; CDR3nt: TGTGCCAGCAGCTTGGATACAGGGCAGCGAAATTCACCCCTCCACTTT; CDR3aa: CASSLDTGQRNSPLHF
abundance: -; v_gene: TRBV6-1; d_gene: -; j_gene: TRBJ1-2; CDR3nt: TGTGCCAGCATTGATCCTCTGATGGGGGGTCGGCGTCGACACTATGGCTACACCTTC; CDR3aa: CASIDPLMGGRRRHYGYTF
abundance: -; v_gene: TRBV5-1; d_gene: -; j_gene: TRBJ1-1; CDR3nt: TGCGCCAGCAGCTTGGCGACAGAAAACACTGAAGCTTTCTTT; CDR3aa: CASSLATENTEAFF
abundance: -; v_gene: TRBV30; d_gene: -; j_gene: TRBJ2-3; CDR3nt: TGTGCCTGGAGTTTGTCTAGCCCTGGCACAGATACGCAGTATTTT; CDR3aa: CAWSLSSPGTDTQYF
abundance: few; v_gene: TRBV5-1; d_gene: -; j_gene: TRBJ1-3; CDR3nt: TGCGCCAGCAGCTCAGGGTCTGGAAACACCATATATTTT; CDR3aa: CASSSGSGNTIYF